The next 23 T cell receptor beta chains were all read from a single sample in a study of response to subunit inactivated influenza vaccine. Each CDR3 protein gets one entry after TCRdb re-called the RT-PCR reads with MiXCR. The sample shows over 400,000 distinct CDR3 sequences, around 13% of them seen only once. The input for sequencing was PBMCs from blood, taken roughly 6 weeks after vaccination. The source of these receptors is a man aged 45 to 65 who received an inactivated influenza vaccine.

This clonotype was seen only a few times. The chain has TRBV6-2 or TRBV6-3 and TRBJ2-7; 7 bases agree with TRBD1. This CDR3 comprises 14 residues. V lost 6 bases, J lost 2 bases, and 7 bases stayed unmatched. Germline V lookup: CDR1 MNHEY, CDR2 SVGEGT. CDR3 sequence (DNA): TGTGCCAGCAGACCCCGGGACAGCCCCTACGAGCAGTACTTC. Translating gives CASRPRDSPYEQYF.

This clonotype has just a few counts. The chain joins TRBV9 to TRBJ2-4, with TRBD2 as a possible D gene (6 bases). Germline V CDR1 and CDR2: SGDLS, YYNGEE. The CDR3 spans 15 residues. The V gene lost 0 bases and the J gene lost 1 base, with 8 bases spanning the gap. CDR3 in amino acids: CASSVDGGAKNIQYF. CDR3 sequence (DNA): TGTGCCAGCAGCGTAGATGGGGGGGCCAAAAACATTCAGTACTTC.

This chain joins TRBV9 and TRBJ2-1; 16 bases map to TRBD2. This CDR3 comprises 16 residues. The junction had 3 bases not matched to a gene; V was cut back by 3 bases and J by 6 bases. Germline values: CDR1 SGDLS, CDR2 YYNGEE. CDR3 bases: TGTGCCAGCAGCGGGGGGACTAGCGGGAGGGCCAATGAGCAGTTCTTC. Its translation is CASSGGTSGRANEQFF.

The table lists this clonotype with a few counts. V gene TRBV3-1 combines with J gene TRBJ2-1; 7 bases fit TRBD2. Germline-derived CDR1 and CDR2 are LGHDT and YNNKEL (reference sequence). Trimming took 3 bases from V and 4 from J; bases not matched to a gene: 6. The CDR3 extends over 15 amino acids. CDR3 sequence (DNA): TGTGCCAGCAGCCAGAGGCTAGCGGTATACAATGAGCAGTTCTTC. Its translation is CASSQRLAVYNEQFF.

This clonotype was picked up many times. The genes are TRBV5-6 and TRBJ2-1; D unclear. CDR3 length: 11 residues. With 6 bases removed from V and 5 bases from J, the gap between germline ends came to 6 bases. Germline CDR1 SGHDT, CDR2 YYEEEE. The CDR3 sequence is CASIIHNEQFF. CDR3 DNA sequence: TGTGCCAGCATCATACACAATGAGCAGTTCTTC. Filled out from reference TRBV5-6 and TRBJ2-1, the complete variable domain reads DAGVTQSPTHLIKTRGQQVTLRCSPKSGHDTVSWYQQALGQGPQFIFQYYEEEERQRGNFPDRFSGHQFPNYSSELNVNALLLGDSALYLCASIIHNEQFFGPGTRLTVL.

This clonotype was found many times. The chain employs TRBV24-1 and TRBJ2-2; no clear D gene. CDR1 KGHDR and CDR2 SFDVKD come from the germline V gene. Trimming took 5 bases from V and 6 from J, leaving 12 bases between them. The CDR3 consists of 14 residues. CDR3 region: CATSAVGRAGELFF. The DNA of the CDR3 is TGTGCCACCAGTGCCGTAGGAAGGGCCGGGGAGCTGTTTTTT.

The J gene is TRBJ2-3, the V gene TRBV5-1, with D perhaps matching TRBD2 (7 bases). CDR1 and CDR2 from the germline V gene are SGHRS and YFSETQ. V was pared by 4 bases and J by 0 bases, with 12 bases between. CDR3 length: 15 residues. CDR3: CASSTAGASTDTQYF. The CDR3 DNA is TGCGCCAGCAGCACGGCGGGGGCGAGCACAGATACGCAGTATTTT.

This clonotype was counted at least ten times. J is TRBJ1-1 and V is TRBV11-2; D is undetermined. Trimming cost V 1 base and J 5 bases, with 14 bases left between them. The CDR3 consists of 15 residues. Looked up from germline, CDR1 is SGHAT and CDR2 is FQNNGV. In nucleotides, the CDR3 is TGTGCCAGCAGCTTAGGATCGGGCTTCGGAACTGAAGCTTTCTTT. Translated, it gives CASSLGSGFGTEAFF.

This clonotype came up many times. The rearrangement uses TRBV12-3 or TRBV12-4 and TRBJ2-5; weak D call: TRBD1 (5 bases). Trimming stripped 3 bases from V and 3 bases from J, with 11 bases between. The CDR3 totals 14 residues. CDR3 coding DNA: TGTGCCAGCAGTTTTGGCGCAGGGAAAGAGACCCAGTACTTC. This gives the protein CASSFGAGKETQYF.

This clonotype was seen a single time. This clone may be a read error of a much larger clone one base away. The chain couples TRBV4-3 to TRBJ2-7; D uncertain. Germline values: CDR1 LGHNA, CDR2 YSLEER. The CDR3 runs to 15 residues. Trimming took off 0 bases at V and 2 bases at J, with 11 bases between the two ends. This chain's CDR3 is CASSQDPPGTYEQYF. In DNA, the CDR3 is TGCGCCAGCAGCCAAGACCCCCCGGGCACCTACGAGCAGTACTTC.

The chain employs TRBV29-1 and TRBJ2-7; 8 positions match TRBD2. From germline, CDR1 is SQVTM and CDR2 ANQGSEA. The junction had 7 bases not matched to a gene; V was cut back by 6 bases and J by 3 bases. The CDR3 contains 13 residues. The CDR3 nucleotides read TGCAGCGTCAGGGACGGGGGGGGCTACGAGCAGTACTTC. It is translated as CSVRDGGGYEQYF.

This chain joins TRBV10-3 and TRBJ1-1, with D uncertain. The V and J ends lost 10 bases and 2 bases respectively, with 11 bases between them. The germline gives CDR1 ENHRY, CDR2 SYGVKD. The length of the CDR3 is 12 residues. CDR3 region: CATGAPNTEAFF. Here the CDR3 DNA reads TGTGCCACTGGAGCACCTAACACTGAAGCTTTCTTT.

This clonotype was seen many times. This chain joins TRBV7-9 and TRBJ1-4, with D possibly TRBD1 on 5 matching bases. The CDR3 runs 15 residues. V was cut by 5 bases and J by 8 bases, with 18 bases left in between. The germline CDR1 and CDR2 sequences are SEHNR and FQNEAQ (reference sequence). This CDR3 is CASSKAPGGAEKLFF. CDR3 nucleotides: TGTGCCAGCAGCAAAGCCCCTGGGGGAGCGGAAAAACTGTTTTTT.

A few counts support this clonotype. This sequence joins TRBV10-3 and TRBJ2-5; 12 bases align to TRBD1. Per germline, CDR1 ENHRY and CDR2 SYGVKD. Germline trimming cut 3 bases from V and 5 bases from J; bases unmatched to any gene: 7. This CDR3 comprises 16 residues. CDR3 region: CAISERGTGGRETQYF. As DNA, the CDR3 is TGTGCCATCAGTGAACGGGGGACAGGGGGCAGGGAGACCCAGTACTTC.

This clonotype has at least ten counts. V and J are TRBV7-2 and TRBJ1-3; TRBD1 might be the D (5 bases). The CDR3 loop spans 16 amino acids. V lost 5 bases and J 0 bases, leaving 14 bases between the germline ends. In germline, CDR1 is SGHTA, CDR2 FQGNSA. The CDR3 region has the DNA TGTGCCAGCAGCGTGGGACCTACCGGCTCTGGAAACACCATATATTTT. Translated: CASSVGPTGSGNTIYF. Complete variable domain (other parts from reference TRBV7-2 and TRBJ1-3): GAGVSQSPSNKVTEKGKDVELRCDPISGHTALYWYRQSLGQGLEFLIYFQGNSAPDKSGLPSDRFSAERTGGSVSTLTIQRTQQEDSAVYLCASSVGPTGSGNTIYFGEGSWLTVV.

This clonotype was observed a handful of times. CDR3 protein: CASSRTGKVGYTF. In nucleotides, the CDR3 is TGTGCCAGCAGCCGCACAGGGAAGGTTGGCTACACCTTC. This chain uses TRBV27 with TRBJ1-2, with a tentative D call TRBD1 (6 bases). V lost 6 bases, J lost 7 bases, and 15 bases lay in between. Germline V lookup: CDR1 MNHEY, CDR2 SMNVEV (reference sequence). This CDR3 is 13 amino acids long.

This clonotype was seen many times. DNA for the CDR3: TGTGCCAGCTCACGGGGGAACACCGGGGAGCTGTTTTTT. It yields the protein CASSRGNTGELFF. The rearrangement uses TRBV18 and TRBJ2-2; unclear D gene. Trimming took 4 bases from V and 1 from J, leaving 4 bases between them. Germline V gives CDR1 KGHSH, CDR2 LQKENI. This CDR3 contains 13 residues. The entire variable domain, with the rest obtained from reference TRBV18 and TRBJ2-2, is as follows: NAGVMQNPRHLVRRRGQEARLRCSPMKGHSHVYWYRQLPEEGLKFMVYLQKENIIDESGMPKERFSAEFPKEGPSILRIQQVVRGDSAAYFCASSRGNTGELFFGEGSRLTVL.

The rearrangement joins TRBV7-2 to TRBJ1-5; TRBD1 matches 10 bases. V was pared by 2 bases and J by 5 bases, with 3 bases of the junction left unmatched. The CDR3 is made up of 15 amino acids. Germline V lookup: CDR1 SGHTA, CDR2 FQGNSA. CDR3 sequence (DNA): TGTGCCAGCAGCTTACAGGACAGGGGGGATCAGCCCCAGCATTTT. Protein product: CASSLQDRGDQPQHF.

CDR3 sequence (DNA): TGCGCCAGCGGCAGGGGACTAGCGGAGTCAGATACGCAGTATTTT. It yields the protein CASGRGLAESDTQYF. The genes are TRBV5-1 and TRBJ2-3; 11 bases fit TRBD2. Trimming took 7 bases from V and 4 from J; bases not matched to a gene: 8. CDR1 SGHRS and CDR2 YFSETQ come from the germline V gene. This CDR3 comprises 15 residues.

There are a few counts of this clonotype. The chain uses TRBV20-1 and TRBJ2-7, with 7 bases aligning to TRBD2. This CDR3 is 16 amino acids long. After removal of 1 base from V and 5 bases from J, the junction contained 14 bases not matched to a gene. Germline V gene data show CDR1 as DFQATT and CDR2 as SNEGSKA (reference sequence). CDR3 nucleotides: TGCAGTGCTAGAGTAATTCGGCTAGCGGCTGTGGACGAGCAGTACTTC. Protein sequence: CSARVIRLAAVDEQYF.

CDR3: CASSYPLHGTGGVYEQYF. The CDR3 bases are TGTGCCAGCAGTTACCCCCTCCATGGGACAGGAGGGGTCTACGAGCAGTACTTC. The chain carries TRBV6-5 and TRBJ2-7; 8 bases are a match to TRBD1. This CDR3 spans 18 amino acids. In germline, CDR1 is MNHEY, CDR2 SVGAGI. V lost 2 bases and J lost 3; bases outside the gene matches: 15.

This clonotype has more than one count but fewer than ten. The chain couples TRBV10-3 to TRBJ2-7, with D maybe TRBD1 (6 bases). The V and J ends lost 6 bases and 3 bases respectively, with 9 bases between them. This CDR3 is 12 amino acids long. The germline CDR1 and CDR2 sequences are ENHRY and SYGVKD. CDR3 in DNA: TGTGCCATCAGCAGGGACAACTACGAGCAGTACTTC. It codes for CAISRDNYEQYF.

V gene TRBV24-1 combines with J gene TRBJ2-3, with TRBD1 identical over 7 bases. The CDR3 length is 14 residues. Trimming took 4 bases from V and 4 from J; bases not matched to a gene: 4. CDR1 and CDR2 from the germline V gene are KGHDR and SFDVKD. For the CDR3, the DNA is TGTGCCACCAGTGACCCGACAGGGCCAGATACGCAGTATTTT. Protein product: CATSDPTGPDTQYF.